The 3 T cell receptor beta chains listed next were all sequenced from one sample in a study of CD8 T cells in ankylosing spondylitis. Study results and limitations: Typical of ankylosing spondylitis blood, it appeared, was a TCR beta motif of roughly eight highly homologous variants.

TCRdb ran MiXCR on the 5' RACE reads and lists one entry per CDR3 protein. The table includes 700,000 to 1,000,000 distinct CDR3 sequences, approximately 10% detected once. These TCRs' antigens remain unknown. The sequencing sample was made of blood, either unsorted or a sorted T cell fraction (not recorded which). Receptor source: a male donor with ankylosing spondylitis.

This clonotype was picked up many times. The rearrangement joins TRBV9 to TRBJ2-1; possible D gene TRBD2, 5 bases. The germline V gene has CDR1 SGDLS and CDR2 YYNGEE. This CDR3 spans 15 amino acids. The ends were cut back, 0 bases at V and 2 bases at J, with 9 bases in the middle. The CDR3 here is CASSVEADTYNEQFF. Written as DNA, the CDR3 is TGTGCCAGCAGCGTAGAAGCGGATACCTACAATGAGCAGTTCTTC.

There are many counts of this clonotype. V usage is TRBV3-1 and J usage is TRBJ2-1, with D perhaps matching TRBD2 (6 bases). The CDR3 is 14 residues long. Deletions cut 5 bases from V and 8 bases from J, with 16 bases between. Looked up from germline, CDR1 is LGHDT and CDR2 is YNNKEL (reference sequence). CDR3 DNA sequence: TGTGCCAGCAGCTCTCGACTAGGTCGGGATGAGCAGTTCTTC. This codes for CASSSRLGRDEQFF.

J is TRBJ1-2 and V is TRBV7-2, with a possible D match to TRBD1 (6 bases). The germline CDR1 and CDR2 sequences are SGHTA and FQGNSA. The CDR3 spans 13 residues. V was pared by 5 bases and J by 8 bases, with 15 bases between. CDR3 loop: CASSQGPRWGYTF. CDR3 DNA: TGTGCCAGCAGCCAGGGGCCGAGGTGGGGCTACACCTTC.